This T cell receptor (beta chain) was captured by sequencing in a study of Siglec-9 on CD8 T cells in melanoma (dated by TCRdb to between 2018 and 2021). In the study overall: Siglec-9 expression on CD8+ T cells and the role of Siglec-9 in regulating T cells in the melanoma tumor microenvironment were investigated in the study.

At the junction V is shortened by 3 bases and J by 5 bases, with 12 bases in between. CDR1 and CDR2, looked up from the germline V gene (reference sequence), are MNHEY and SMNVEV. There are 14 amino acids in the CDR3, from cysteine to phenylalanine inclusive. Left in the record is the CDR3 DNA by itself, 42 bases read in frame from the first base. Concerning this clone: Its specific antigen is unknown. The record has no base qualities; no much larger clone is one base away.

The library was generated by the immunoSEQ multiplex PCR assay. The table comes from immuneACCESS by way of TCRdb, which keeps in-frame sequences with V and J called. Part of the clones is missing from these tables; in studies checked, under half for an unresolved V gene and the rest for unknown reasons. The sample table lists more than 30,000 clones, roughly four fifths of them with a count of one. The ten largest clones add up to approximately 1.7% of the sample. Results the study describes overall, beyond this receptor: According to the reported findings, Siglec-9 marked and regulated a subset of effector memory CD8+ T cells that seemed to build up inside melanoma tumors.

Source material: Siglec-9- CD8+ T cells sorted from blood. The cell subset or site tag for this specimen amounts to: CD8 T cells lacking Siglec-9. This chain joins TRBV27 to TRBJ2-3; the D gene is tentatively TRBD1 or TRBD2, each matching 5 bases. This TCR came from a human donor in good health. The CDR3 in this case is CASSFYGALDTQYF. The DNA sequence is TGTGCCAGCAGTTTCTACGGGGCCCTAGATACGCAGTATTTT.